The 30 T cell receptor beta chains below all came from one sample that was sequenced in a study of T cell changes during pregnancy in multiple sclerosis. Sequencing was performed with immunoSEQ multiplex PCR; in TCRdb, only in-frame clones are kept and a portion is missing. The sample shows more than 35,000 clones, over 80% of them seen only once. The sequenced sample was CD4+ T cells from peripheral blood mononuclear cells, obtained in the third trimester of pregnancy. Every receptor here comes from a female donor in good health, enrolled as a control in a pregnancy study.

V gene TRBV30 combines with J gene TRBJ1-1, with D uncertain. CDR1 and CDR2 (germline): GTSNPN, SVGIG (reference sequence). The V and J ends lost 1 base and 4 bases respectively, with 25 bases between them. The length of the CDR3 is 18 residues. CDR3 sequence: CAWSGPSKPSGGSTEAFF. CDR3 coding DNA: TGTGCCTGGAGTGGACCCTCTAAGCCCTCGGGAGGTAGCACTGAAGCTTTCTTT.

The rearrangement joins TRBV5-6 to TRBJ2-5; D not certain. V lost 3 bases and J 1 base, leaving 16 bases between the germline ends. This CDR3 spans 16 amino acids. Germline CDR1 is SGHDT and CDR2 is YYEEEE. CDR3 coding DNA: TGTGCCAGCAGCTCCCTAGGTGCGGATCCCCAAGAGACCCAGTACTTC. This sequence encodes CASSSLGADPQETQYF.

The genes are TRBV6-5 and TRBJ1-1; D uncertain. Germline CDR1 reads MNHEY; CDR2 reads SVGAGI. The CDR3 length is 13 residues. Trimming cost V 3 bases and J 1 base, with 6 bases left between them. CDR3 sequence: CASSYPENTEAFF. CDR3 nucleotides: TGTGCCAGCAGTTATCCAGAGAACACTGAAGCTTTCTTT.

The chain is built from TRBV5-1 and TRBJ2-7; D uncertain. Germline CDR1 SGHRS, CDR2 YFSETQ. This CDR3 comprises 14 residues. V was shortened by 0 bases and J by 3 bases, with 10 bases between the two germline ends. The CDR3 DNA reads as TGCGCCAGCAGCTTGGATGCACAAAACTACGAGCAGTACTTC. Translating it yields CASSLDAQNYEQYF.

This chain joins TRBV5-6 and TRBJ1-1, with D tentatively TRBD1 (6 bases). The V gene's germline CDR1 is SGHDT and CDR2 YYEEEE. CDR3 length: 17 residues. V lost 1 base to trimming and J lost 4 bases, with 20 bases between them. CDR3 nucleotide sequence: TGTGCCAGCAGCTTGTACGGTCGGAGACAGGCCGCCACTGAAGCTTTCTTT. Its translation: CASSLYGRRQAATEAFF.

The sample holds a few counts of this clone. The chain recombines TRBV7-2 with TRBJ1-2; 8 nucleotides line up with TRBD1. The J segment lost 4 bases and the V segment lost 5 bases, leaving 9 bases of the junction unmatched. The length of the CDR3 is 15 residues. Germline values: CDR1 SGHTA, CDR2 FQGNSA. The CDR3 loop is CASSQQQGASYGYTF. Written as DNA, the CDR3 is TGTGCCAGCAGCCAACAGCAGGGGGCATCCTATGGCTACACCTTC.

CDR3 residues: CASSLGVASGVQRSSYEQYF. CDR3 nucleotides: TGCGCCAGCAGCTTGGGGGTGGCTAGCGGGGTCCAAAGGAGCTCCTACGAGCAGTACTTC. The chain recombines TRBV5-1 with TRBJ2-7, with 9 bases lining up with TRBD2. J gave up 0 bases and V 0 bases, and 16 bases lay outside the gene matches. The germline CDR1 and CDR2 sequences are SGHRS and YFSETQ. The CDR3 runs 20 residues.

The chain combines TRBV9 with TRBJ1-4; tentatively, D is TRBD1 (5 bases). The V gene's germline CDR1 is SGDLS and CDR2 YYNGEE. Trimming stripped 2 bases from V and 0 bases from J, with 11 bases between. The CDR3 length is 16 residues. Here the CDR3 DNA reads TGTGCCAGCAGCGTCGACAGCTACTCAACTAATGAAAAACTGTTTTTT. Translated, it gives CASSVDSYSTNEKLFF. Based on the CDR3 plus reference TRBV9 and TRBJ1-4, the full variable domain is DSGVTQTPKHLITATGQRVTLRCSPRSGDLSVYWYQQSLDQGLQFLIQYYNGEERAKGNILERFSAQQFPDLHSELNLSSLELGDSALYFCASSVDSYSTNEKLFFGSGTQLSVL.

The chain recombines TRBV18 with TRBJ2-7, with 7 bases that match TRBD1. The germline V gene has CDR1 KGHSH and CDR2 LQKENI. V dropped 3 bases and J dropped 3; count of bases not matched to a gene: 5. The CDR3 sequence is 14 residues long. The CDR3 sequence is CASSPGDRDYEQYF. The CDR3 bases are TGTGCCAGCTCACCCGGGGACAGAGACTACGAGCAGTACTTC. The full variable domain, rest sourced from reference TRBV18 and TRBJ2-7, is NAGVMQNPRHLVRRRGQEARLRCSPMKGHSHVYWYRQLPEEGLKFMVYLQKENIIDESGMPKERFSAEFPKEGPSILRIQQVVRGDSAAYFCASSPGDRDYEQYFGPGTRLTVT.

This clone was recorded once. The rearrangement joins TRBV6-1 to TRBJ2-2; TRBD2 matches at 9 bases. Losses at the gene ends were 7 bases for V and 6 bases for J; bases not matched to a gene: 9. There are 15 residues in the CDR3. In germline, CDR1 is MNHNS, CDR2 SASEGT. This CDR3 is CASMRSGGPPGELFF. CDR3 bases: TGTGCCAGCATGAGAAGCGGGGGGCCCCCCGGGGAGCTGTTTTTT.

The count of this clone is one. V usage is TRBV2 and J usage is TRBJ2-7; D unclear. The V end lost 7 bases, the J end lost 1 base, and 5 bases lay between the germline ends. CDR3 length equals 11 residues. The V gene's germline CDR1 is SNHLY and CDR2 FYNNEI. The CDR3 region has the DNA TGTGCCAGCACCCCTTCCTACGAGCAGTACTTC. It codes for CASTPSYEQYF.

This clone was seen only once. The genes are TRBV29-1 and TRBJ1-5, with a weak D call TRBD1 (5 bases). Trimming shortened V by 4 bases and J by 2 bases, and 18 bases separated the two germline ends. The CDR3 is 16 amino acids. The germline V gene has CDR1 SQVTM and CDR2 ANQGSEA. CDR3 in DNA: TGCAGCGTTGTCTGGCAGGGATTGGGTGGCAATCAGCCCCAGCATTTT. This sequence encodes CSVVWQGLGGNQPQHF. Drawing the rest from reference TRBV29-1 and TRBJ1-5, the complete variable domain is SAVISQKPSRDICQRGTSLTIQCQVDSQVTMMFWYRQQPGQSLTLIATANQGSEATYESGFVIDKFPISRPNLTFSTLTVSNMSPEDSSIYLCSVVWQGLGGNQPQHFGDGTRLSIL.

The chain recombines TRBV18 with TRBJ1-1; 7 nucleotides match TRBD1. V lost 5 bases to trimming and J lost 6 bases; unmatched junction nucleotides: 15. The CDR3 has 16 residues. In germline, CDR1 is KGHSH, CDR2 LQKENI. CDR3 nucleotides: TGTGCCAGCTCATCAATAGCCGGACAGGTGATCGCTGAAGCTTTCTTT. It codes for CASSSIAGQVIAEAFF.

The V call is TRBV30, the J call TRBJ2-4; weak D call: TRBD1 (6 bases). Trimming pared 4 bases from V and 6 bases from J, leaving 13 bases between. Looked up from germline, CDR1 is GTSNPN and CDR2 is SVGIG (reference sequence). This CDR3 contains 13 residues. The CDR3 spells CAWTGALGNIQYF. CDR3 bases: TGTGCCTGGACAGGGGCCCTCGGAAACATTCAGTACTTC.

This clone was seen once. The CDR3 here is CAWSVRIEGASGYTF. Written as DNA, the CDR3 is TGTGCCTGGAGTGTTCGTATCGAGGGGGCCTCGGGCTACACCTTC. The J gene is TRBJ1-2, the V gene TRBV30, with 7 bases matching TRBD1. The germline V gene has CDR1 GTSNPN and CDR2 SVGIG (reference sequence). The V and J ends lost 0 bases and 8 bases, in that order; junction bases with no gene match: 12. The CDR3 loop spans 15 amino acids.

On this clone itself: An end of the junction does not agree with germline; a read error may underlie this. The chain employs TRBV7-8 and TRBJ2-7, with D maybe TRBD1 (6 bases). Looked up from germline, CDR1 is SGHVS and CDR2 is FQNEAQ. CDR3 length equals 12 residues. The CDR3, as DNA: TGTGCCAGCCGTCCCGAAGACAGGTTTTTATCATTC. Protein product: CASRPEDRFLSF.

The J gene is TRBJ2-1, the V gene TRBV27; the D gene is possibly TRBD2 (5 bases). The CDR3 is 15 residues long. Germline V gives CDR1 MNHEY, CDR2 SMNVEV (reference sequence). Trimming stripped 4 bases from V and 1 base from J, with 11 bases between. CDR3 in DNA: TGTGCCAGCAGTTGGAATCGGGGTTCCTACAATGAGCAGTTCTTC. Its protein is CASSWNRGSYNEQFF.

The chain joins TRBV9 to TRBJ2-2; TRBD1 might be the D (7 bases). V was pared by 5 bases and J by 2 bases, with 13 bases between. The CDR3 has 15 amino acids. The V gene's germline CDR1 is SGDLS and CDR2 YYNGEE. As DNA, the CDR3 is TGTGCCAGCAGGGCGGGACAGCCAAACACCGGGGAGCTGTTTTTT. It encodes CASRAGQPNTGELFF.

J is TRBJ1-4 and V is TRBV18; D is possibly TRBD1 (5 bases). V was pared by 5 bases and J by 2 bases, with 9 bases between. This CDR3 has 14 amino acids. In germline, CDR1 is KGHSH, CDR2 LQKENI. The chain's CDR3 is CASSRQITNEKLFF. In DNA form, the CDR3 reads TGTGCCAGCTCAAGACAGATTACTAATGAAAAACTGTTTTTT.

The sample holds one count of this clone. The chain combines TRBV30 with TRBJ1-6, with D maybe TRBD1 (5 bases). CDR3 length: 13 amino acids. Germline-derived CDR1 and CDR2 are GTSNPN and SVGIG (reference sequence). V lost 5 bases and J lost 10, with 15 bases in between. CDR3 DNA sequence: TGTGCCTGGGAAAACAGGCTTGGGTCACCCCTCCACTTT. This encodes CAWENRLGSPLHF.

V usage is TRBV11-2 and J usage is TRBJ2-5; TRBD1 matches at 11 bases. The CDR3 is made up of 18 amino acids. Germline V CDR1 and CDR2: SGHAT, FQNNGV. V trimming: 3 bases; J trimming: 0 bases; junction bases outside the gene matches: 9. The CDR3 spells CASSFGGGTGGYQETQYF. DNA for the CDR3: TGTGCCAGCAGCTTCGGCGGGGGGACAGGGGGTTACCAAGAGACCCAGTACTTC.

This chain joins TRBV2 and TRBJ1-2; 8 bases line up with TRBD1. Losses at the gene ends were 5 bases for V and 8 bases for J; bases not matched to a gene: 13. Germline values: CDR1 SNHLY, CDR2 FYNNEI. This CDR3 comprises 15 residues. As DNA, the CDR3 is TGTGCCAGCAGTCCCTCACCCGGACAGGGCCTCGGCTACACCTTC. Residues: CASSPSPGQGLGYTF.

The J gene is TRBJ1-1, the V gene TRBV10-3, with D unresolved. Germline assignment: CDR1 ENHRY and CDR2 SYGVKD. The CDR3 runs 16 residues. Trimming took 0 bases from V and 0 from J, leaving 11 bases between them. The CDR3 DNA follows: TGTGCCATCAGTGAGTCGAGTGGAGGGATGAACACTGAAGCTTTCTTT. It codes for CAISESSGGMNTEAFF.

This chain uses TRBV6-5 with TRBJ2-7; 9 bases line up with TRBD2. CDR1 and CDR2 (germline): MNHEY, SVGAGI. The CDR3 loop spans 15 amino acids. J was trimmed by 0 bases and V by 4 bases; bases with no gene match: 4. The DNA for the CDR3 is TGTGCCAGCAGTTCCCAGCGGGGGGCCTCCTACGAGCAGTACTTC. Encoded protein: CASSSQRGASYEQYF.

The rearrangement uses TRBV6-5 and TRBJ2-5; TRBD1 matches at 11 bases. The CDR3 is 16 residues long. Germline loops: CDR1 MNHEY, CDR2 SVGAGI. The J segment lost 9 bases and the V segment lost 0 bases, leaving 9 bases of the junction unmatched. CDR3 coding DNA: TGTGCCAGCAGTTACTCGATGGACAGGGGGCTTAGCGCCCAGTACTTC. Translation: CASSYSMDRGLSAQYF.

The chain combines TRBV7-8 with TRBJ2-1; 9 nucleotides agree with TRBD2. The J segment lost 2 bases and the V segment lost 7 bases, leaving 9 bases of the junction unmatched. The CDR3 contains 16 residues. CDR1 is SGHVS, CDR2 FQNEAQ, per germline. CDR3 region: CASISLGGRAYNEQFF. The CDR3 DNA reads TGTGCCAGCATCTCCCTGGGCGGGAGGGCCTACAATGAGCAGTTCTTC.

This clone was picked up one time. The chain uses TRBV27 and TRBJ1-4; D is perhaps TRBD1 (6 bases). This CDR3 comprises 14 residues. Germline V gives CDR1 MNHEY, CDR2 SMNVEV (reference sequence). Trimming left V 6 bases short and J 8 bases short, with 16 bases between. In nucleotides, the CDR3 is TGTGCCAGCAGCCGCGGGGGGGCTCAGGAAAAACTGTTTTTT. Protein: CASSRGGAQEKLFF.

The chain is built from TRBV28 and TRBJ2-7; perhaps TRBD2 as D (6 bases). The CDR3 runs to 16 residues. Germline loops: CDR1 MDHEN, CDR2 SYDVKM. With 5 bases removed from V and 3 bases from J, the gap between germline ends came to 20 bases. The CDR3 nucleotides are TGTGCCAGCAGTCCGCGAGGGGATAGCGGCCGCTACGAGCAGTACTTC. It specifies CASSPRGDSGRYEQYF.

The sample holds one count of this clone. The V call is TRBV5-1, the J call TRBJ2-2; D remains ambiguous. This CDR3 is 17 amino acids long. Trimming removed 0 bases at V and 0 bases at J, with 12 bases between. The germline V gene has CDR1 SGHRS and CDR2 YFSETQ. CDR3 DNA sequence: TGCGCCAGCAGCTTGGGGGCCACGCTACCGAACACCGGGGAGCTGTTTTTT. This codes for CASSLGATLPNTGELFF.

This clone has more than one count but fewer than ten. This chain uses TRBV2 with TRBJ2-1, with TRBD2 identical over 8 bases. CDR3 length: 15 amino acids. The V gene's germline CDR1 is SNHLY and CDR2 FYNNEI. V was pared by 8 bases and J by 8 bases, with 14 bases of the junction left unmatched. The CDR3 here is CASGALRGGRDEQFF. The CDR3 nucleotides are TGTGCCAGCGGGGCCTTACGGGGGGGCCGTGATGAGCAGTTCTTC.